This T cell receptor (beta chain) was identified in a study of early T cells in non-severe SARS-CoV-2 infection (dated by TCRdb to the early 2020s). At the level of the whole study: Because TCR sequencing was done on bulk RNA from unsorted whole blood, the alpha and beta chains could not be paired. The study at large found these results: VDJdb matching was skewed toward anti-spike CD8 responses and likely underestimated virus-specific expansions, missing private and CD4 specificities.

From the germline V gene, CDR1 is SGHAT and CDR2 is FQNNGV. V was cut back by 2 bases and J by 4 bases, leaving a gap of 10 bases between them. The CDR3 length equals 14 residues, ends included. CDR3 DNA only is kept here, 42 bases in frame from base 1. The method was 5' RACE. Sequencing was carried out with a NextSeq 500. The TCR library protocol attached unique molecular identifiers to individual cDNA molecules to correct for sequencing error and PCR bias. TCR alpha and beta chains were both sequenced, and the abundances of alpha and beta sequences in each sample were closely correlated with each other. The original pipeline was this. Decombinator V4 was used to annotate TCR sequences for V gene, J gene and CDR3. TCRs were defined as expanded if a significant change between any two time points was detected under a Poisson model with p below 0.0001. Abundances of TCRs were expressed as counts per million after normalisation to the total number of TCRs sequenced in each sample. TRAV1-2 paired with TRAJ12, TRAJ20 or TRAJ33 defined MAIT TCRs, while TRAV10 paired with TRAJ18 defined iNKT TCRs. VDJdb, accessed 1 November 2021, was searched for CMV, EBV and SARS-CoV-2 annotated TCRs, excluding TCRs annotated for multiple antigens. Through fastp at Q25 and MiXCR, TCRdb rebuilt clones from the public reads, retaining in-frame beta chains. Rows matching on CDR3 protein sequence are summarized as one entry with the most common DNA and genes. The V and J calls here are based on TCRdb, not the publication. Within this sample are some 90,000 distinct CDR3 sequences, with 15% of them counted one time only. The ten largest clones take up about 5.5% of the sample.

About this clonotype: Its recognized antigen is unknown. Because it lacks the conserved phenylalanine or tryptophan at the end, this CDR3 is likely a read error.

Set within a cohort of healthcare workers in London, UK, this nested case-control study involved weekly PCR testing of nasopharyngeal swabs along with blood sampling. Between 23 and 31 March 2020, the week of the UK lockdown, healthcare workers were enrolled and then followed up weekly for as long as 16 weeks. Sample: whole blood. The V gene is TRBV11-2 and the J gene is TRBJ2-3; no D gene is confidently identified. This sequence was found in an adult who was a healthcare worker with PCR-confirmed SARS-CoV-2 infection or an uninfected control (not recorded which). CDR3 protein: CASSLSPISDTQYL. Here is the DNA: TGTGCCAGCAGCTTATCCCCGATTTCAGATACGCAGTATTTG.